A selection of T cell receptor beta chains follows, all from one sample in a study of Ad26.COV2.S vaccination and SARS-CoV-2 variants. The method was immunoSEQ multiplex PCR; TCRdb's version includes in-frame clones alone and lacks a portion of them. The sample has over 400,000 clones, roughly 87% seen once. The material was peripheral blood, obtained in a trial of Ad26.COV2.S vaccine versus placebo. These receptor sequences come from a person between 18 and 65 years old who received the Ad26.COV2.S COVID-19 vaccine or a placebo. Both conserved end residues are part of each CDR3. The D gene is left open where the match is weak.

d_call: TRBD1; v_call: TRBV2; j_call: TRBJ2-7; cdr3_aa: CASSYGQGALASYEQYF; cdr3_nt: TGTGCCAGCAGCTACGGACAGGGGGCCCTTGCCTCCTACGAGCAGTACTTC
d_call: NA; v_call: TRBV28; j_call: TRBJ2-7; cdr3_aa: CASGQTRGFRYEQYF; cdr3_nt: TGTGCCAGCGGACAGACCCGCGGTTTTCGGTACGAGCAGTACTTC
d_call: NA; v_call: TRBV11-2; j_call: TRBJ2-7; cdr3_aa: CASSLGGPGEQYF; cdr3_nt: TGTGCCAGCAGCTTAGGGGGCCCGGGCGAGCAGTACTTC
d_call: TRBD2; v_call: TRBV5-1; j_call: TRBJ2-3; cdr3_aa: CASSLASGSLTDTQYF; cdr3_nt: TGCGCCAGCAGCTTGGCGAGCGGGAGTCTCACAGATACGCAGTATTTT
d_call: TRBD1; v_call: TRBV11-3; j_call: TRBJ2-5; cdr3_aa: CASSFGRDRGDPQYF; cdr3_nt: TGTGCCAGCAGCTTTGGCCGGGACAGGGGGGATCCCCAGTACTTC
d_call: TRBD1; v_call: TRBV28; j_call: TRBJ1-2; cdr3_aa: CASSDRGRYGYTF; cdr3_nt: TGTGCCAGCAGTGACAGGGGTCGGTATGGCTACACCTTC
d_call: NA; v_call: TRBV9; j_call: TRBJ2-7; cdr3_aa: CASSVASASYEQYF; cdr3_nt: TGTGCCAGCAGCGTAGCGTCAGCTTCCTACGAGCAGTACTTC
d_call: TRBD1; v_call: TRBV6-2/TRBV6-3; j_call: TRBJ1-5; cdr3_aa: CASSLIGPGGQFQPQHF; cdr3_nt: TGTGCCAGCAGTCTTATCGGACCAGGGGGCCAATTTCAGCCCCAGCATTTT
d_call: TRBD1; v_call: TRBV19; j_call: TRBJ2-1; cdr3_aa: CASSPTGGSGNEQFF; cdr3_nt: TGTGCCAGTAGCCCGACAGGGGGCTCTGGAAATGAGCAGTTCTTC
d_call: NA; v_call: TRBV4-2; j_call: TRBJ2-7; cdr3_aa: CASSLTPGGFPEQYF; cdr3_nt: TGTGCCAGCAGCCTAACCCCGGGTGGTTTTCCCGAGCAGTACTTC
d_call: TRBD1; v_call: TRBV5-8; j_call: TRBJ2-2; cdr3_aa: CASSKGQGDTGELFF; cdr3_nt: TGTGCCAGCAGCAAGGGACAGGGTGACACCGGGGAGCTGTTTTTT